A selection of T cell receptor beta chains follows, all from one sample in a study of control samples from healthy donors and cancer patients. Only in-frame clones appear in the TCRdb table, and some are missing; sequencing was by immunoSEQ multiplex PCR. The table shows approximately 120,000 clones, with more than 85% occurring only once. Sequenced material: blood. The receptors were gathered from a woman between 45 and 65 years old in good health. Each CDR3 is given with its conserved first and last residue. The D gene is left open where the match is weak. A clone size is listed for some rows: how often the clone was seen (once, few, many), or a class if it is expanded.

CDR3: CSALRTGGDTQYF
DNA: TGCAGCGCACTCAGGACAGGGGGCGATACGCAGTATTTT
size: NA
J: TRBJ2-3
V: TRBV29-1
D: TRBD1

CDR3: CASSYSTGQGFEQYF
DNA: TGTGCCAGCAGTTACTCGACGGGACAGGGTTTCGAGCAGTACTTC
size: NA
J: TRBJ2-7
V: TRBV6-5
D: TRBD1

CDR3: CASSYPKGTEAFF
DNA: TGTGCCAGCAGTTACCCGAAGGGCACTGAAGCTTTCTTT
size: NA
J: TRBJ1-1
V: TRBV6-6
D: NA

CDR3: CASTRTGDSYEQYF
DNA: TGTGCCAGTACCAGGACAGGGGACTCCTACGAGCAGTACTTC
size: NA
J: TRBJ2-7
V: TRBV19
D: TRBD1

CDR3: CASNQREGRHGYTF
DNA: TGTGCCAGTAACCAGCGTGAGGGGAGGCATGGCTACACCTTC
size: NA
J: TRBJ1-2
V: TRBV19
D: NA

CDR3: CASSPFGGANTEAFF
DNA: TGTGCCAGCAGCCCCTTTGGAGGGGCGAACACTGAAGCTTTCTTT
size: few
J: TRBJ1-1
V: TRBV3-1/TRBV3-2
D: NA

CDR3: CASSVDRAFYGYTF
DNA: TGTGCCAGCAGCGTCGACAGGGCCTTCTATGGCTACACCTTC
size: NA
J: TRBJ1-2
V: TRBV7-9
D: TRBD1

CDR3: CASRQASGEVYEQFF
DNA: TGCGCCAGCAGGCAGGCTAGCGGGGAAGTCTATGAGCAGTTCTTC
size: NA
J: TRBJ2-1
V: TRBV5-1
D: TRBD2

CDR3: CASSPYNRASGANVLTF
DNA: TGTGCCAGCAGCCCATATAACAGGGCCTCTGGGGCCAACGTCCTGACTTTC
size: NA
J: TRBJ2-6
V: TRBV11-2
D: NA

CDR3: CASSPGAQETQYF
DNA: TGTGCCAGCTCCCCGGGAGCGCAAGAGACCCAGTACTTC
size: NA
J: TRBJ2-5
V: TRBV18
D: NA

CDR3: CASSQDQGASQPQHF
DNA: TGCGCCAGCAGCCAAGATCAGGGGGCCTCTCAGCCCCAGCATTTT
size: NA
J: TRBJ1-5
V: TRBV4-3
D: TRBD1

CDR3: CASGPFNGRSGEQFF
DNA: TGTGCCAGCGGACCCTTTAACGGGAGATCCGGTGAGCAGTTCTTC
size: NA
J: TRBJ2-1
V: TRBV27
D: NA

CDR3: CASSEPSRGGKETQYF
DNA: TGTGCCAGCAGCGAACCTTCGCGGGGGGGGAAAGAGACCCAGTACTTC
size: NA
J: TRBJ2-5
V: TRBV6-1
D: TRBD2

CDR3: CASRPLVAGANVLTF
DNA: TGCGCCAGCAGACCTCTAGTTGCTGGGGCCAACGTCCTGACTTTC
size: NA
J: TRBJ2-6
V: TRBV5-1
D: NA

CDR3: CASSLRTSYGNTIYF
DNA: TGTGCCAGCAGCTTGAGGACCTCCTATGGAAACACCATATATTTT
size: NA
J: TRBJ1-3
V: TRBV5-6
D: NA

CDR3: CASSPPGGSGGVYNEQFF
DNA: TGTGCCAGCAGCCCACCCGGGGGGTCCGGGGGGGTCTACAATGAGCAGTTCTTC
size: once
J: TRBJ2-1
V: TRBV7-9
D: TRBD2

CDR3: CASGEYGYLSYNEQFF
DNA: TGCGCCAGCGGGGAGTACGGCTACCTGTCCTACAATGAGCAGTTCTTC
size: NA
J: TRBJ2-1
V: TRBV5-1
D: NA

CDR3: CASSRGGAGQETQYF
DNA: TGTGCCAGCAGCCGCGGGGGGGCCGGACAAGAGACCCAGTACTTC
size: NA
J: TRBJ2-5
V: TRBV7-9
D: TRBD2

CDR3: CASSTLTGRVTEAFF
DNA: TGTGCCAGCAGTACCTTGACAGGGCGGGTCACTGAAGCTTTCTTT
size: NA
J: TRBJ1-1
V: TRBV27
D: TRBD1

CDR3: CASSAGQGIYGYTF
DNA: TGCGCCAGCAGCGCAGGACAGGGAATATATGGCTACACCTTC
size: NA
J: TRBJ1-2
V: TRBV5-1
D: TRBD1

CDR3: CASSLGTGRNQPQHF
DNA: TGTGCCAGCAGCTTAGGAACAGGGCGAAATCAGCCCCAGCATTTT
size: NA
J: TRBJ1-5
V: TRBV7-9
D: NA

CDR3: CASSLSARVAGELFF
DNA: TGTGCCAGCAGCTTATCGGCTAGGGTGGCCGGGGAGCTGTTTTTT
size: NA
J: TRBJ2-2
V: TRBV11-3
D: NA

CDR3: CASIGQGPGYTF
DNA: TGTGCCAGCATTGGACAGGGGCCCGGCTACACCTTC
size: NA
J: TRBJ1-2
V: TRBV12-3/TRBV12-4
D: TRBD1

CDR3: CASSILADEQFF
DNA: TGTGCCAGTAGTATATTGGCGGATGAGCAGTTCTTC
size: NA
J: TRBJ2-1
V: TRBV19
D: NA

CDR3: CASSPVLSQRDNSPLHF
DNA: TGTGCCAGCTCACCCGTCCTCTCTCAACGGGATAATTCACCCCTCCACTTT
size: NA
J: TRBJ1-6
V: TRBV18
D: NA

CDR3: CAWSGGADTQYF
DNA: TGTGCCTGGAGCGGGGGGGCAGATACGCAGTATTTT
size: NA
J: TRBJ2-3
V: TRBV30
D: TRBD2

CDR3: CAWSQEEALETQYF
DNA: TGTGCCTGGAGTCAGGAGGAGGCCCTGGAGACCCAGTACTTC
size: NA
J: TRBJ2-5
V: TRBV30
D: NA

CDR3: CASSIPTGGNGYTF
DNA: TGTGCCAGTAGTATCCCGACAGGCGGAAATGGCTACACCTTC
size: NA
J: TRBJ1-2
V: TRBV19
D: NA

CDR3: CASIGQGASYNSPLHF
DNA: TGTGCCAGCATCGGACAGGGGGCATCCTATAATTCACCCCTCCACTTT
size: NA
J: TRBJ1-6
V: TRBV21-1
D: NA

CDR3: CASSLFAGLSEQYF
DNA: TGTGCCAGCAGCTTATTCGCGGGACTCTCCGAGCAGTACTTC
size: NA
J: TRBJ2-7
V: TRBV7-8
D: NA

CDR3: CASSYDEGPNQPQHF
DNA: TGTGCCAGCAGTTACGATGAGGGTCCCAATCAGCCCCAGCATTTT
size: NA
J: TRBJ1-5
V: TRBV6-5
D: NA

CDR3: CASRRQGRLYGYTF
DNA: TGTGCCAGCAGGCGTCAGGGCAGGCTCTATGGCTACACCTTC
size: NA
J: TRBJ1-2
V: TRBV6-5
D: NA

CDR3: CASSITGLAAQETQYF
DNA: TGTGCCAGCAGCATAACGGGACTAGCGGCTCAAGAGACCCAGTACTTC
size: NA
J: TRBJ2-5
V: TRBV7-2
D: TRBD2

CDR3: CASSLTGQGTETQYF
DNA: TGTGCCAGCAGCTTAACCGGACAGGGGACAGAGACCCAGTACTTC
size: few
J: TRBJ2-5
V: TRBV7-7
D: TRBD1

CDR3: CASSRTGSYGYTF
DNA: TGTGCCAGCAGCCGCACCGGGAGCTATGGCTACACCTTC
size: NA
J: TRBJ1-2
V: TRBV3-1/TRBV3-2
D: NA

CDR3: CASRTREPDNEQFF
DNA: TGTGCCAGCAGGACGCGGGAACCCGACAATGAGCAGTTCTTC
size: NA
J: TRBJ2-1
V: TRBV6-5
D: NA

CDR3: CASRGGYQPQHF
DNA: TGTGCCAGTAGGGGGGGGTATCAGCCCCAGCATTTT
size: NA
J: TRBJ1-5
V: TRBV19
D: NA

CDR3: CATSDRQGAQPQHF
DNA: TGTGCCACCAGTGACCGACAGGGAGCTCAGCCCCAGCATTTT
size: once
J: TRBJ1-5
V: TRBV24-1
D: TRBD1

CDR3: CASRGQVDHQPQHF
DNA: TGTGCCAGCAGGGGACAGGTGGACCATCAGCCCCAGCATTTT
size: NA
J: TRBJ1-5
V: TRBV6-5
D: TRBD1

CDR3: CASSYSLPQHF
DNA: TGTGCCAGCAGTTACTCGTTACCCCAGCATTTT
size: NA
J: TRBJ1-5
V: TRBV6-6
D: NA

CDR3: CASSPRGDGNQPQHF
DNA: TGTGCCAGCAGCCCCAGGGGCGATGGCAATCAGCCCCAGCATTTT
size: NA
J: TRBJ1-5
V: TRBV3-1/TRBV3-2
D: NA

CDR3: CSVEDAKWGTDTQYF
DNA: TGCAGCGTTGAAGACGCGAAATGGGGCACAGATACGCAGTATTTT
size: few
J: TRBJ2-3
V: TRBV29-1
D: NA

CDR3: CASSQASQGASEKLFF
DNA: TGCGCCAGCAGCCAAGCATCCCAGGGGGCGTCTGAAAAACTGTTTTTT
size: NA
J: TRBJ1-4
V: TRBV4-1
D: TRBD1

CDR3: CASSLAGQGTETQYF
DNA: TGTGCCAGCAGCTTAGCCGGACAGGGTACGGAGACCCAGTACTTC
size: NA
J: TRBJ2-5
V: TRBV7-7
D: TRBD1

CDR3: CASSVDAARGDTDTQYF
DNA: TGTGCCAGCAGCGTAGATGCGGCCCGCGGGGACACAGATACGCAGTATTTT
size: NA
J: TRBJ2-3
V: TRBV9
D: NA

CDR3: CASSLGWEGQPQHF
DNA: TGCGCCAGCAGCTTGGGGTGGGAGGGTCAGCCCCAGCATTTT
size: NA
J: TRBJ1-5
V: TRBV5-1
D: NA

CDR3: CAWSFVMDYGYTF
DNA: TGTGCCTGGAGTTTTGTGATGGACTATGGCTACACCTTC
size: NA
J: TRBJ1-2
V: TRBV30
D: NA

CDR3: CASSPGPTRRHIEQFF
DNA: TGCGCCAGCAGCCCCGGACCCACGCGTAGACATATTGAGCAGTTCTTC
size: NA
J: TRBJ2-1
V: TRBV4-1
D: NA

CDR3: CSGRQGKETQYF
DNA: TGCAGCGGGAGACAGGGGAAAGAGACCCAGTACTTC
size: NA
J: TRBJ2-5
V: TRBV29-1
D: TRBD1

CDR3: CASSDTDRAYGYTF
DNA: TGTGCCAGCAGTGACACGGACAGGGCCTATGGCTACACCTTC
size: NA
J: TRBJ1-2
V: TRBV27
D: TRBD1